This T cell receptor beta chain was captured by sequencing in a study of cytomegalovirus exposure and HLA in healthy donors. Concerning this clone: What it binds is not known.

Trimming stripped 4 bases from V and 8 bases from J, with 15 bases between. Germline CDR1 reads WSHSY; CDR2 reads SAAADI. The CDR3 length is 15 residues. Study findings and constraints: Relative to the approximately 700-donor mean, N-insertions were reportedly fewer in an Asian-associated ancestry cluster in a later analysis.

The PCR was carried out with 60 Vbeta primers and 13 Jbeta primers. Sequencing was performed with immunoSEQ multiplex PCR; in TCRdb, only in-frame clones are kept and a portion is missing. This table lists approximately 110,000 clones. This sequence joins TRBV10-2 and TRBJ1-6; D is possibly TRBD1 (5 bases). Material for sequencing was PBMCs. This receptor was obtained from a man younger than 30 in good health and CMV-seronegative. The CDR3 DNA reads TGCGCCAGCAGTGGGTTAGGAGGAGGGGATTCACCCCTCCACTTT. Translating it yields CASSGLGGGDSPLHF.